This TCR beta chain was captured in a study of OX40 agonist ivuxolimab in advanced cancers. TCRdb keeps only in-frame clones here, not all; method: immunoSEQ multiplex PCR. The sample lists tens of thousands of clones, about 90% seen once, with under 2% in the top ten. Germline V gene sequence: CDR1 LNHDA, CDR2 SQIVND (reference sequence). The ends were cut back, 6 bases at V and 2 bases at J, with 7 bases in the middle. The length of the CDR3 is 13 residues. The TCR comes from an adult with an advanced solid tumor such as melanoma, head and neck, liver or kidney cancer. J is TRBJ2-2 and V is TRBV19, with D hard to call. The sequenced sample was CD4+ or CD8+ T cells sorted from blood, obtained in a trial of the OX40 agonist ivuxolimab. CDR3 sequence reads: CASSPQNTGELFF. The DNA of the CDR3 is TGTGCCAGTAGCCCCCAAAACACCGGGGAGCTGTTTTTT.